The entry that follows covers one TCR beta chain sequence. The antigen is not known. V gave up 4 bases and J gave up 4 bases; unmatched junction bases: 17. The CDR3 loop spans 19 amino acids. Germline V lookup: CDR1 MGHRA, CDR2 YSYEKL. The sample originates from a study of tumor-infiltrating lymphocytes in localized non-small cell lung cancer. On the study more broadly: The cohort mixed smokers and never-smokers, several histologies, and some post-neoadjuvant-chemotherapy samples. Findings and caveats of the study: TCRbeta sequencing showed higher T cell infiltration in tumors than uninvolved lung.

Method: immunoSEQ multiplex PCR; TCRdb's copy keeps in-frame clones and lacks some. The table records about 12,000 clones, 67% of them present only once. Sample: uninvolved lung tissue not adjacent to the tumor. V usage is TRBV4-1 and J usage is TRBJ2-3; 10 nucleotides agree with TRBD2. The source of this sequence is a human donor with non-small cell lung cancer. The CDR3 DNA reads TGCGCCAGCAGCCCTGGTGGTCAGCGGGGGGGCCCTCACGCAGATACGCAGTATTTT. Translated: CASSPGGQRGGPHADTQYF.